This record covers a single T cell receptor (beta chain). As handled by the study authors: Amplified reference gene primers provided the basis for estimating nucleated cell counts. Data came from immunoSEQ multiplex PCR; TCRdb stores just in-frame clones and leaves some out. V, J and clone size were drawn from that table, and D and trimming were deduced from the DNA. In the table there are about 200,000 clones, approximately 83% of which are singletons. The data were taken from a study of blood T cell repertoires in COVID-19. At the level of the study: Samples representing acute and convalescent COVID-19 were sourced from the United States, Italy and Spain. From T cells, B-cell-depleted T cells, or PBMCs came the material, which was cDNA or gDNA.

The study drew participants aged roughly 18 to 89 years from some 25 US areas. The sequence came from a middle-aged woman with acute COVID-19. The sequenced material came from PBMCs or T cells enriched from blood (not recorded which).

The CDR3 region has the DNA TGTGCCAGCAGAGGCGGGGAGTTTTATGGAGAGACCCAGTACTTC. Translating gives CASRGGEFYGETQYF. This chain joins TRBV2 and TRBJ2-5; a weak D match, TRBD2 (6 bases). V lost 6 bases and J lost 4, with 18 bases in between. Per germline, CDR1 SNHLY and CDR2 FYNNEI. This CDR3 spans 15 amino acids. Complete variable domain (other parts from reference TRBV2 and TRBJ2-5): EPEVTQTPSHQVTQMGQEVILRCVPISNHLYFYWYRQILGQKVEFLVSFYNNEISEKSEIFDDQFSVERPDGSNFTLKIRSTKLEDSAMYFCASRGGEFYGETQYFGPGTRLLVL.